This entry is about one T cell receptor beta chain. No antigen is known for it. One base away there is no much larger clone; base qualities are not given. Genomic DNA was extracted from sorted cells for sequencing of the TCRbeta CDR3 region. The immunoSEQ Assay was used to sequence the TCRbeta CDR3 regions. TCRdb mirrors the immuneACCESS table, restricted to in-frame sequences. Some clones are absent from its copies; in checked studies, under half trace to an unresolved V gene, and the reason for the others is unknown. Recorded for this sample are 30,000 to 50,000 clones; 85% to 90% of them occurred a single time. The leading ten clones occupy over 0.55% of the sample. This sample was included in a study of OX40 agonist ivuxolimab in advanced cancers. General notes on the study: Ivuxolimab, which targeted the costimulatory receptor OX40 (CD134), was an agonistic, fully human IgG2 monoclonal antibody. Peripheral TCRbeta sequencing was intended to test whether TCR sequence diversity was altered and clonal T-cell expansion was caused by ivuxolimab. Three dose-escalation patients achieved partial responses, one with hepatocellular carcinoma and two with cutaneous melanoma. The paper describes the monotherapy dose-escalation part (N of about 50 patients) of the phase I trial of ivuxolimab. Of the roughly 50 dose-escalation patients, hepatocellular carcinoma was present in about 20, melanoma in around 15, renal cell carcinoma in 9 and head and neck cancer in 9. Intravenous ivuxolimab was administered to patients every 2 weeks at six dose levels: 0.01, 0.1, 0.3, 1.5, 3 and 10 mg/kg. The dose-escalation cohort was about 83% male with a mean age of 60 years, ranging from roughly 23 to 79. Prior anti-PD-1, anti-PD-L1 or anti-CTLA-4 therapy was permitted, and checkpoint inhibitors had been received by 30% to 40% of dose-escalation patients.

Patients with a history of autoimmune disease or receiving systemic immunosuppression were excluded from the trial. Peripheral blood for TCR sequencing was collected from all dose cohorts at baseline, on cycle 4 day 1, and on cycle 7 day 1. Samples were obtained from an open-label, multicenter, first-in-human phase I dose-escalation trial of ivuxolimab. Adults with locally advanced or metastatic head and neck squamous cell, hepatocellular, melanoma or renal cell carcinoma were enrolled in the trial. Before TCR sequencing, CD4+ T cells and CD8+ T cells were sorted from peripheral blood as separate populations. Broader findings and caveats from the paper: After ivuxolimab, more expanded clones were found on average in CD8+ T cells than in CD4+ T cells. Antigen specificity was not determined for the clonally expanded peripheral T cells. In partial responders in the 0.1-3.0 mg/kg groups, normalized peripheral clonal expansion was found to be among the lowest, especially among CD8+ T cells. Low levels of normalized T-cell clonal expansion were also seen in some patients who did not respond. At doses of 0.1 to 3.0 mg/kg, clonal expansion of both CD4+ and CD8+ T cells in blood was seen between baseline and week 6.

The receptor's source is an adult with an advanced solid tumor such as melanoma, head and neck, liver or kidney cancer. The starting material was CD4+ or CD8+ T cells sorted from blood, obtained in a trial of the OX40 agonist ivuxolimab.

The CDR3 reads CASSSRGEYNEQFF. The sequenced DNA: TGTGCCAGCAGCTCACGGGGGGAGTACAATGAGCAGTTCTTC. The chain is made from TRBV9 and TRBJ2-1; TRBD2 lines up with 7 middle nucleotides. V is cut back by 4 bases and J by 4 bases, with 5 bases in the junction unmatched. Counted from cysteine to phenylalanine, this CDR3 has 14 amino acids. The DNA shown is the 42-base CDR3, in frame from base 1. The germline V gene yields SGDLS for CDR1 and YYNGEE for CDR2. Joined to the reference TRBV9 and TRBJ2-1 proteins, this CDR3 gives the full variable domain: DSGVTQTPKHLITATGQRVTLRCSPRSGDLSVYWYQQSLDQGLQFLIQYYNGEERAKGNILERFSAQQFPDLHSELNLSSLELGDSALYFCASSSRGEYNEQFFGPGTRLTVL.